This TCR beta chain derives from a study of T-cell memory formation after mild COVID-19. Study summary: In these data, TCR clusters were largely donor specific.

The CDR3 has 15 residues. Trimming removed 1 base from V and 0 bases from J; junction bases left unmatched: 1. From germline, CDR1 is DFQATT and CDR2 SNEGSKA (reference sequence). TCRalpha and TCRbeta libraries used 5'RACE with constant-segment primers and UMIs. MiXCR, run by TCRdb on the 5' RACE reads, gives a single entry per CDR3 protein. This sample yields approximately 390,000 distinct CDR3 sequences, of which roughly 15% are seen a single time; approximately 21% belongs to the top ten. The sequenced sample consisted of PBMCs or a T cell subset sorted from them (not recorded which). The sequence was obtained from a man between 18 and 35 years old who had mild COVID-19 (a few samples of this study predate the infection). Cell type and time point are not known. The rearrangement joins TRBV20-1 to TRBJ2-2, with 8 nucleotides matching TRBD2. CDR3 protein: CSARGLATNTGELFF. The CDR3 DNA follows: TGCAGTGCTAGAGGACTAGCGACGAACACCGGGGAGCTGTTTTTT.